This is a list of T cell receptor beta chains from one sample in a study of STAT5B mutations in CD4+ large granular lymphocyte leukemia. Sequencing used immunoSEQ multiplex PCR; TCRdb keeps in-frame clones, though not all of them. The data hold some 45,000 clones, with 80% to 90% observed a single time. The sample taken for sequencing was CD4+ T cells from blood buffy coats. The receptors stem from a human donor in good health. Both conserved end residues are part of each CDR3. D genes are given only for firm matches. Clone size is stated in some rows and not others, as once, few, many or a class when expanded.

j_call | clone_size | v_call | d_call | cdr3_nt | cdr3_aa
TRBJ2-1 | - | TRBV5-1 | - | TGCGCCAGCAGCTTAAGTAGCGGCACCTACAATGAGCAGTTCTTC | CASSLSSGTYNEQFF
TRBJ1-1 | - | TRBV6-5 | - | TGTGCCAGCAGTTATGGGTGGCAGGCCAACACTGAAGCTTTCTTT | CASSYGWQANTEAFF
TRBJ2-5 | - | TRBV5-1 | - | TGCGCCAGCAGCCCCCAGACAGGCCAAGAGACCCAGTACTTC | CASSPQTGQETQYF
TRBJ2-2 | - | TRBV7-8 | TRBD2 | TGTGCCACCTCGGGACTAGCGATCGGGGAGCTGTTTTTT | CATSGLAIGELFF
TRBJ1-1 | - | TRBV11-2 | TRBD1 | TGTGCCAGCAGCTTAGACCTGGGACAGTGGGGCACTGAAGCTTTCTTT | CASSLDLGQWGTEAFF
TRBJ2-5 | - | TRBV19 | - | TGTGCCAGTAGTACGCGACAAGTCCAAGAGACCCAGTACTTC | CASSTRQVQETQYF
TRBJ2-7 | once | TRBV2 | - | TGTGCCAGCAGTCAACAGGTGTACGAGCAGTACTTC | CASSQQVYEQYF
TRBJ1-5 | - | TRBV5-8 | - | TGTGCCAGCAGCTTGGGGGGGGATGGGAACGGCAATCAGCCCCAGCATTTT | CASSLGGDGNGNQPQHF
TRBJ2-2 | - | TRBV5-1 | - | TGCGCCAGCAGCTTGGCCTGGAGGGCCGACGGGGAGCTGTTTTTT | CASSLAWRADGELFF
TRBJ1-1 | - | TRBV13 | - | TGTGCCAGCAGTTTCCGGGAAGGGACTGAAGCTTTCTTT | CASSFREGTEAFF